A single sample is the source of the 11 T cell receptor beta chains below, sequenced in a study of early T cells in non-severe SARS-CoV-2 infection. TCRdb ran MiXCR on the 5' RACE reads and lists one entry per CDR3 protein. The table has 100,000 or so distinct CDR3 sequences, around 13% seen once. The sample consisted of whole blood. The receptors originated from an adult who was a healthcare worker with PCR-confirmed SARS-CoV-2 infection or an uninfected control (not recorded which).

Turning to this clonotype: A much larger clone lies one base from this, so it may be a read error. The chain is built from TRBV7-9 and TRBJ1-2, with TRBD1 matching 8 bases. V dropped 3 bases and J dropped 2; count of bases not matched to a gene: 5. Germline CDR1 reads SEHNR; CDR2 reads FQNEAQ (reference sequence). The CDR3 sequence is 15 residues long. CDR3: CASSFGDRPNYGYTF. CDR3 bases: TGTGCCAGCAGCTTTGGGGACAGGCCCAACTATGGCTACACCTTC.

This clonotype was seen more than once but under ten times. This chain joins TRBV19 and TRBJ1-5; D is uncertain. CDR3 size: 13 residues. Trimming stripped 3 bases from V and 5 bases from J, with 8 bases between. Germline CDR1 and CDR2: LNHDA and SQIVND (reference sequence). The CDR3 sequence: CASSISAYQPQHF. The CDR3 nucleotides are TGTGCCAGTAGTATCTCGGCGTATCAGCCCCAGCATTTT.

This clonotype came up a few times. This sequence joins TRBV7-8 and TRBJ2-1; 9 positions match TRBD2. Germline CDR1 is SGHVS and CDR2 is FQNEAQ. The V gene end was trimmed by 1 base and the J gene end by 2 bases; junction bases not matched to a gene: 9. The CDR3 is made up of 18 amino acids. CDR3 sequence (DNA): TGTGCCAGCAGCTTAGACGGCGGGAGGGCCATTACCTACAATGAGCAGTTCTTC. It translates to CASSLDGGRAITYNEQFF.

In nucleotides, the CDR3 is TGTGCCAGCAGTTCTAGCGGAAGCACAGATACGCAGTATTTT. Translation gives CASSSSGSTDTQYF. The V call is TRBV27, the J call TRBJ2-3, with 7 bases identical to TRBD2. The V segment lost 4 bases and the J segment 0 bases; nucleotides outside the gene matches: 1. This CDR3 is 14 amino acids long. Germline V gene lookup returns CDR1 MNHEY and CDR2 SMNVEV (reference sequence).

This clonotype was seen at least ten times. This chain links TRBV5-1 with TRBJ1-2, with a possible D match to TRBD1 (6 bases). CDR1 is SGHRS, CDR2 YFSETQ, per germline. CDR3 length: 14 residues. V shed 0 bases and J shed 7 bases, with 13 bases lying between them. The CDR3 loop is CASSLGDIGSGYTF. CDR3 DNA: TGCGCCAGCAGCTTGGGGGACATCGGGAGTGGCTACACCTTC.

CDR3 protein: CASSTRGLMNTEAFF. CDR3 coding DNA: TGTGCCAGTAGTACCCGGGGGCTGATGAACACTGAAGCTTTCTTT. The J gene is TRBJ1-1, the V gene TRBV19; TRBD1 is a possible D gene (6 bases). Germline lookup yields CDR1 LNHDA and CDR2 SQIVND (reference sequence). Trimming pared 4 bases from V and 0 bases from J, leaving 12 bases between. CDR3 length equals 15 residues.

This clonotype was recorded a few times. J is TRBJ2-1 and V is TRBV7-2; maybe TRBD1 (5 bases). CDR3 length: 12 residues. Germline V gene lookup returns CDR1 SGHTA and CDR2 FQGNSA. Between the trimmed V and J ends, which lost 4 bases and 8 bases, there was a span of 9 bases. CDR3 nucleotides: TGTGCCAGCAGCTCCTCAGGGTATGAGCAGTTCTTC. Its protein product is CASSSSGYEQFF.

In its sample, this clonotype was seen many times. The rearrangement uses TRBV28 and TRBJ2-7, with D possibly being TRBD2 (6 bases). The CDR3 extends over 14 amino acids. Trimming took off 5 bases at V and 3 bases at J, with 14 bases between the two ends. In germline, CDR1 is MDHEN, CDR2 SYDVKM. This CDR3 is CASSGGDGDYEQYF. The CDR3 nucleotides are TGTGCCAGCAGTGGAGGGGACGGTGACTACGAGCAGTACTTC.

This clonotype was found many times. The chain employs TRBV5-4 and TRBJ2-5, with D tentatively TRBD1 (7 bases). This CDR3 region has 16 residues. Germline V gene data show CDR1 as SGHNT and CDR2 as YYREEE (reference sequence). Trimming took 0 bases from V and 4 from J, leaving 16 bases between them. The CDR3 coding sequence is TGTGCCAGCAGCTTGGTCCTGGCAGGGGGGACAGAGACCCAGTACTTC. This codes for CASSLVLAGGTETQYF.

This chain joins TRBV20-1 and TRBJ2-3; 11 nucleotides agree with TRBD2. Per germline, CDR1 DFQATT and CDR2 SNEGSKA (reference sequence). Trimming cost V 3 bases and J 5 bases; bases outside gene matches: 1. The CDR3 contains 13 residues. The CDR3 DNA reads TGCAGTGCTAGCCTAGCGGGAGGAGATACGCAGTATTTT. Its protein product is CSASLAGGDTQYF.

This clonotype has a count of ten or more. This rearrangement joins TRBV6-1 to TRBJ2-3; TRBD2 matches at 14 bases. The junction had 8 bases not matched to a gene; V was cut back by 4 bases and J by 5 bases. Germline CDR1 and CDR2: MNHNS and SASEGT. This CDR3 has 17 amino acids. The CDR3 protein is CASSARKTSGREDTQYF. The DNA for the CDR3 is TGTGCCAGCAGTGCCCGGAAGACTAGCGGGAGGGAAGATACGCAGTATTTT.